This entry lists 27 T cell receptor beta chains sequenced from one sample in a study of CD8 T cells in ankylosing spondylitis. A single record per CDR3 protein comes from TCRdb applying MiXCR to the 5' RACE reads. The sample consists of 250,000 or so distinct CDR3 sequences, approximately 12% of them appearing once. The sample was blood, either unsorted or a sorted T cell fraction (not recorded which). The origin of the receptors is a male donor with ankylosing spondylitis or in good health (not recorded which).

The chain uses TRBV2 and TRBJ2-1, with TRBD2 identical over 15 bases. V lost 6 bases, J lost 8 bases, and 2 bases stayed unmatched. The germline V gene has CDR1 SNHLY and CDR2 FYNNEI. This CDR3 spans 14 amino acids. The CDR3 spells CASRGLAGGHEQFF. CDR3 DNA: TGTGCCAGCAGGGGACTAGCGGGAGGCCATGAGCAGTTCTTC.

This clonotype was seen ten or more times. The rearrangement links TRBV11-2 to TRBJ2-5; D could derive from TRBD1 or TRBD2 (5 bases each). V lost 3 bases, J lost 5 bases, and 13 bases lay in between. The CDR3 loop spans 14 amino acids. The V gene's germline CDR1 is SGHAT and CDR2 FQNNGV. The CDR3 protein is CASSLGRSGETQYF. CDR3 coding DNA: TGTGCCAGCAGCTTGGGACGGTCGGGGGAGACCCAGTACTTC. Full variable domain (missing parts from reference TRBV11-2 and TRBJ2-5): EAGVAQSPRYKIIEKRQSVAFWCNPISGHATLYWYQQILGQGPKLLIQFQNNGVVDDSQLPKDRFSAERLKGVDSTLKIQPAKLEDSAVYLCASSLGRSGETQYFGPGTRLLVL.

The CDR3 region is CASSLERDTGELFF. CDR3 in DNA: TGTGCCAGCAGCTTAGAAAGGGACACCGGGGAGCTGTTTTTT. The chain links TRBV7-7 to TRBJ2-2, with D unclear. CDR1 is SSHAT and CDR2 is FNYEAQ in the germline V gene (reference sequence). Deletions cut 1 base from V and 3 bases from J, with 6 bases between. This CDR3 region has 14 residues.

CDR3 sequence: CASSQVAYTGGASYNEQFF. The CDR3 bases are TGTGCCAGCAGCCAAGTTGCGTATACCGGGGGGGCATCCTACAATGAGCAGTTCTTC. The V gene is TRBV3-1, the J gene TRBJ2-1; 8 bases fit TRBD2. V shed 1 base, J shed 1 base, and the junction held 12 bases outside the gene matches. Germline values: CDR1 LGHDT, CDR2 YNNKEL (reference sequence). CDR3 size: 19 residues.

This rearrangement joins TRBV11-2 to TRBJ2-1, with D perhaps TRBD2 (5 bases). This CDR3 comprises 14 residues. The germline V and J ends were trimmed by 7 bases and 3 bases, with 13 bases remaining between them. The germline V gene has CDR1 SGHAT and CDR2 FQNNGV. CDR3 region: CASNSGKDYNEQFF. The CDR3 region has the DNA TGTGCCAGCAACTCGGGGAAGGACTACAATGAGCAGTTCTTC.

There are many counts of this clonotype. This chain joins TRBV5-1 and TRBJ2-4; D is unclear. The germline gives CDR1 SGHRS, CDR2 YFSETQ. Trimming cost V 3 bases and J 8 bases, with 15 bases left between them. The CDR3 contains 14 residues. The CDR3 DNA reads TGCGCCAGCAGCTATCAACCTGGTATGGACATTCAGTACTTC. Translation: CASSYQPGMDIQYF.

J is TRBJ2-5 and V is TRBV4-1; TRBD2 aligns across 8 bases. Germline CDR1 reads MGHRA; CDR2 reads YSYEKL. The CDR3 is 15 residues long. V lost 0 bases, J lost 1 base, and 1 base stayed unmatched. The DNA for the CDR3 is TGCGCCAGCAGCCAAGAACGGGGGGGCCAAGAGACCCAGTACTTC. Encoded protein: CASSQERGGQETQYF.

In this sample, this clonotype turned up many times. This chain uses TRBV15 with TRBJ2-2; 9 bases map to TRBD2. Germline V CDR1 and CDR2: LNHNV, YYDKDF (reference sequence). The V and J ends lost 0 bases and 5 bases, in that order; junction bases with no gene match: 7. The CDR3 totals 17 residues. The CDR3 bases are TGTGCCACCAGCAGAGATATGACCCTAGCGGGGACCGGGGAGCTGTTTTTT. Protein product: CATSRDMTLAGTGELFF.

There are many counts of this clonotype. CDR3 in amino acids: CASSFSGSGADTQYF. The CDR3 nucleotides are TGCGCCAGCAGCTTCAGCGGGAGTGGGGCAGATACGCAGTATTTT. The chain employs TRBV5-1 and TRBJ2-3, with 8 bases fitting TRBD2. V lost 2 bases, J lost 4 bases, and 6 bases stayed unmatched. Per germline, CDR1 SGHRS and CDR2 YFSETQ. The CDR3 has 15 residues.

Many counts were recorded for this clonotype. This chain joins TRBV6-1 and TRBJ2-7; 10 nucleotides match TRBD1. V lost 5 bases to trimming and J lost 6 bases; unmatched junction nucleotides: 10. Germline CDR1 is MNHNS and CDR2 is SASEGT. This CDR3 has 15 residues. The DNA of the CDR3 is TGTGCCAGCAGTCCGGCGGGACAGGGGTCTCTCGAGCAGTACTTC. Translation: CASSPAGQGSLEQYF.

This clonotype was observed many times. V is TRBV5-1 and J is TRBJ2-5; D not certain. V lost 2 bases, J lost 5 bases, and 10 bases lay in between. CDR1 and CDR2 (germline): SGHRS, YFSETQ. This CDR3 comprises 13 residues. The CDR3 loop reads CASSFLTLETQYF. The CDR3 region has the DNA TGCGCCAGCAGCTTCCTGACTTTGGAGACCCAGTACTTC.

Many counts were recorded for this clonotype. The chain recombines TRBV29-1 with TRBJ2-1; TRBD2 is a possible D gene (6 bases). Germline CDR1 SQVTM, CDR2 ANQGSEA. The CDR3 covers 14 residues. Deletions cut 5 bases from V and 9 bases from J, with 20 bases between. The CDR3 DNA follows: TGCAGCGTTTCCACATCCCTGGTGGGGGGTGAGCAGTTCTTC. Its protein product is CSVSTSLVGGEQFF.

This clonotype showed up just a few times. This rearrangement joins TRBV3-1 to TRBJ2-1; D is perhaps TRBD1 (6 bases). CDR1 LGHDT and CDR2 YNNKEL come from the germline V gene (reference sequence). The CDR3 loop spans 15 amino acids. The V gene lost 4 bases and the J gene lost 4 bases, with 14 bases spanning the gap. CDR3 sequence (DNA): TGTGCCAGCAGCCCACAGGGCAGGGGATACAATGAGCAGTTCTTC. This codes for CASSPQGRGYNEQFF.

The rearrangement links TRBV5-5 to TRBJ1-2, with D perhaps matching TRBD1 (6 bases). Germline CDR1 SGHKS, CDR2 YYEKEE (reference sequence). This CDR3 contains 11 residues. The V and J ends lost 4 bases and 8 bases respectively, with 9 bases between them. CDR3 nucleotide sequence: TGTGCCAGCAGCAGGGACAACGGCTACACCTTC. Encoded protein: CASSRDNGYTF.

Note on this clonotype: At one end the junction does not follow the germline gene, possibly because of a read error. V usage is TRBV20-1 and J usage is TRBJ2-1; no definite D call. There are 10 residues in the CDR3. CDR1 and CDR2 (germline): DFQATT, SNEGSKA (reference sequence). The CDR3 spells CSARRGVVIF. The CDR3 nucleotides read TGCAGTGCTAGACGAGGCGTTGTAATCTTC.

The chain recombines TRBV7-8 with TRBJ1-2; D might be TRBD1 (5 bases). The CDR3 is 15 residues long. The germline V gene encodes CDR1 SGHVS and CDR2 FQNEAQ. The ends were cut back, 3 bases at V and 2 bases at J, with 13 bases in the middle. The CDR3 loop is CASSFTRQGNYGYTF. The CDR3 DNA is TGTGCCAGCAGCTTTACCCGGCAGGGCAACTATGGCTACACCTTC.

This clonotype was seen more than once but under ten times. The genes are TRBV7-8 and TRBJ1-1; D is possibly TRBD1 (6 bases). This CDR3 is built from 12 residues. CDR1 is SGHVS, CDR2 FQNEAQ, per germline. Trimming stripped 5 bases from V and 11 bases from J, with 15 bases between. The CDR3 DNA follows: TGTGCCAGCAGCGTTACAGGGTTTGCGGCTTTCTTT. This codes for CASSVTGFAAFF.

This clonotype was counted ten times or more. The chain combines TRBV27 with TRBJ2-7, with a possible D match to TRBD2 (6 bases). The CDR3 is made up of 13 amino acids. Trimming removed 1 base at V and 4 bases at J, with 8 bases between. In germline, CDR1 is MNHEY, CDR2 SMNVEV (reference sequence). As DNA, the CDR3 is TGTGCCAGCAGTTTATTCGGGGGTTACGAGCAGTACTTC. Translated, it gives CASSLFGGYEQYF.

This clonotype was seen ten or more times. The rearrangement uses TRBV20-1 and TRBJ2-7, with 8 nucleotides matching TRBD2. Germline CDR1 DFQATT, CDR2 SNEGSKA (reference sequence). The V gene end was trimmed by 2 bases and the J gene end by 1 base; junction bases not matched to a gene: 7. The CDR3 length is 15 residues. The CDR3 loop reads CSARTREGQSYEQYF. DNA for the CDR3: TGCAGTGCTAGAACCCGGGAGGGCCAATCCTACGAGCAGTACTTC.

This rearrangement joins TRBV29-1 to TRBJ1-1, with D perhaps matching TRBD1 (5 bases). Trimming removed 3 bases from V and 0 bases from J, with 11 bases in between. Germline CDR1 SQVTM, CDR2 ANQGSEA. The CDR3 loop spans 14 amino acids. The CDR3 loop reads CSVDPGQLNTEAFF. In DNA form, the CDR3 reads TGCAGCGTTGATCCCGGACAACTGAACACTGAAGCTTTCTTT.

This clonotype was recorded at least ten times. V is TRBV10-3 and J is TRBJ1-1; D uncertain. Germline CDR1 reads ENHRY; CDR2 reads SYGVKD. There are 13 residues in the CDR3. With 3 bases removed from V and 2 bases from J, the gap between germline ends came to 7 bases. CDR3 sequence reads: CAISDAVNTEAFF. CDR3 bases: TGTGCCATCAGTGATGCAGTTAACACTGAAGCTTTCTTT.

This clonotype was recorded a few times. The CDR3: CASSLSTANTGELFF. CDR3 DNA sequence: TGCGCCAGCAGCTTGTCGACCGCGAACACCGGGGAGCTGTTTTTT. This chain uses TRBV5-1 with TRBJ2-2; no clear D gene. V lost 1 base and J lost 0, with 7 bases in between. The germline CDR1 and CDR2 sequences are SGHRS and YFSETQ. There are 15 residues in the CDR3.

This clonotype was picked up many times. The rearrangement links TRBV10-1 to TRBJ2-2, with 12 bases identical to TRBD2. Germline values: CDR1 WNHNN, CDR2 SYGVQD (reference sequence). CDR3 length equals 20 residues. Trimming cost V 3 bases and J 1 base; bases outside gene matches: 12. This chain's CDR3 is CASSDLGLAGGKVNTGELFF. CDR3 in DNA: TGCGCCAGCAGTGACCTCGGGCTAGCGGGAGGGAAAGTGAACACCGGGGAGCTGTTTTTT.

This clonotype was seen a handful of times. This rearrangement joins TRBV12-3 or TRBV12-4 to TRBJ2-7, with 9 nucleotides matching TRBD1. The CDR3 extends over 12 amino acids. V lost 6 bases to trimming and J lost 5 bases; unmatched junction nucleotides: 2. CDR3 loop: CASSWTGDEQYF. CDR3 DNA sequence: TGTGCCAGCAGCTGGACAGGGGACGAGCAGTACTTC.

This clonotype was seen ten or more times. For the CDR3, the DNA is TGTGCCACCAGGCGAGGACTAGCGTGGGATGAGCAGTTCTTC. Translated: CATRRGLAWDEQFF. The chain links TRBV12-3 or TRBV12-4 to TRBJ2-1, with 9 bases matching TRBD2. V was pared by 10 bases and J by 8 bases, with 12 bases of the junction left unmatched. This CDR3 contains 14 residues.

There are many counts of this clonotype. The CDR3 DNA reads as TGTGCCAGCACGACGGGGCCCAACTATGGCTACACCTTC. Its protein product is CASTTGPNYGYTF. The chain combines TRBV2 with TRBJ1-2; D may be TRBD1 (5 bases). V was clipped by 7 bases and J by 2 bases, with 11 bases between them. The CDR3 contains 13 residues. The V gene's germline CDR1 is SNHLY and CDR2 FYNNEI.

The rearrangement joins TRBV12-3 or TRBV12-4 to TRBJ2-5; the D call may be TRBD1 or TRBD2 (5 bases each). Trimming shortened V by 2 bases and J by 5 bases, and 15 bases separated the two germline ends. The CDR3 is 15 residues long. CDR3 region: CASSLLQVGTETQYF. CDR3 bases: TGTGCCAGCAGTTTACTACAGGTGGGGACGGAGACCCAGTACTTC.